The 21 T cell receptor beta chains below were found in one sample sequenced in a study of cytomegalovirus exposure and HLA in healthy donors. In the PCR, 60 Vbeta and 13 Jbeta primers were used. TCRdb keeps only in-frame clones here, not all; method: immunoSEQ multiplex PCR. The table has roughly 100,000 clones, 80% to 90% seen once; the top ten hold around 3.7%. The sequencing sample was made of PBMCs. Every receptor here comes from a man aged 25 to 40 in good health and CMV-seropositive.

This clone was recorded once. This chain joins TRBV11-3 and TRBJ2-3, with 10 bases identical to TRBD1. V was pared by 5 bases and J by 3 bases, with 5 bases of the junction left unmatched. Germline loops: CDR1 SGHNT, CDR2 YENEEA. The CDR3 has 15 amino acids. The CDR3 sequence: CASSRRGQGTDTQYF. The CDR3 DNA reads as TGTGCCAGCAGCCGACGGGGACAGGGGACAGATACGCAGTATTTT.

The J gene is TRBJ2-1, the V gene TRBV28, with TRBD2 matching over 8 bases. CDR1 and CDR2 from the germline V gene are MDHEN and SYDVKM. The ends lost 6 bases at V and 6 bases at J; junction bases unmatched: 7. The length of the CDR3 is 14 residues. The DNA for the CDR3 is TGTGCCAGCAGCTTAGCGGGGCCCATCAATGAGCAGTTCTTC. Protein product: CASSLAGPINEQFF.

This clone came up once. V gene TRBV6-5 combines with J gene TRBJ2-5; possible D gene TRBD2, 6 bases. Trimming took 2 bases from V and 3 from J, leaving 16 bases between them. Germline V gene lookup returns CDR1 MNHEY and CDR2 SVGAGI. The CDR3 consists of 16 residues. The CDR3 spells CASSYRRGSGKETQYF. The CDR3 nucleotides are TGTGCCAGCAGTTACAGACGGGGGAGTGGGAAAGAGACCCAGTACTTC.

The rearrangement links TRBV7-6 to TRBJ2-7; no definite D call. In germline, CDR1 is SGHVS, CDR2 FNYEAQ. The CDR3 is made up of 14 amino acids. Trimming pared 0 bases from V and 5 bases from J, leaving 11 bases between. CDR3 residues: CASSLAPVINEQYF. Here the CDR3 DNA reads TGTGCCAGCAGCTTAGCGCCAGTAATCAACGAGCAGTACTTC. The full variable domain, its missing parts supplied by reference TRBV7-6 and TRBJ2-7, is GAGVSQSPRYKVTKRGQDVALRCDPISGHVSLYWYRQALGQGPEFLTYFNYEAQQDKSGLPNDRFSAERPEGSISTLTIQRTEQRDSAMYRCASSLAPVINEQYFGPGTRLTVT.

The chain joins TRBV7-9 to TRBJ1-4, with TRBD1 matching 10 bases. CDR3 length equals 15 residues. V dropped 4 bases and J dropped 6; count of bases not matched to a gene: 5. CDR1 is SEHNR and CDR2 is FQNEAQ in the germline V gene (reference sequence). The CDR3 sequence is CASSSRQGADEKLFF. The CDR3 DNA is TGTGCCAGCAGCTCACGACAGGGGGCCGATGAAAAACTGTTTTTT.

This chain links TRBV2 with TRBJ1-1; the D gene is possibly TRBD1 (5 bases). Germline CDR1 SNHLY, CDR2 FYNNEI. V dropped 4 bases and J dropped 3 bases, with 12 bases sitting between them. CDR3 length equals 14 residues. This chain's CDR3 is CASSGPGMYTEAFF. The CDR3 DNA reads TGTGCCAGCAGTGGGCCAGGGATGTACACTGAAGCTTTCTTT. Together with reference TRBV2 and TRBJ1-1, the CDR3 gives the full variable domain: EPEVTQTPSHQVTQMGQEVILRCVPISNHLYFYWYRQILGQKVEFLVSFYNNEISEKSEIFDDQFSVERPDGSNFTLKIRSTKLEDSAMYFCASSGPGMYTEAFFGQGTRLTVV.

The chain links TRBV9 to TRBJ2-7; 14 bases are a match to TRBD2. The CDR3 is made up of 15 amino acids. The V segment lost 4 bases and the J segment 4 bases; nucleotides outside the gene matches: 4. CDR1 SGDLS and CDR2 YYNGEE come from the germline V gene. CDR3 bases: TGTGCCAGCAGCCGGGGACTAGCGGGAGAATACGAGCAGTACTTC. Its protein is CASSRGLAGEYEQYF.

This chain connects TRBV6-5 to TRBJ2-5; D possibly corresponds to TRBD1 (5 bases). Trimming stripped 5 bases from V and 0 bases from J, with 13 bases between. The length of the CDR3 is 15 residues. Per germline, CDR1 MNHEY and CDR2 SVGAGI. This CDR3 reads CASSRPQDYQETQYF. Written as DNA, the CDR3 is TGTGCCAGCAGTAGACCACAGGATTACCAAGAGACCCAGTACTTC.

The V and J genes are TRBV9 and TRBJ2-7; no reliable D call. CDR3 length: 14 residues. The V end lost 0 bases, the J end lost 0 bases, and 7 bases lay between the germline ends. CDR1 is SGDLS and CDR2 is YYNGEE in the germline V gene. In DNA, the CDR3 is TGTGCCAGCAGCGTAGAGCCGGGCTCCTACGAGCAGTACTTC. As protein: CASSVEPGSYEQYF.

The chain has TRBV4-1 and TRBJ1-1, with D perhaps matching TRBD1 (5 bases). The CDR3 runs 15 residues. Germline V gene data show CDR1 as MGHRA and CDR2 as YSYEKL. V lost 0 bases to trimming and J lost 7 bases, with 15 bases between them. CDR3 nucleotide sequence: TGCGCCAGCAGCCAAGATTTGGCAAGACAGCTTGAAGCTTTCTTT. Its translation: CASSQDLARQLEAFF.

This chain joins TRBV5-4 and TRBJ2-5, with a weak D call TRBD2 (5 bases). Trimming cost V 0 bases and J 0 bases, with 6 bases left between them. The CDR3 runs 14 residues. Germline V gene sequence: CDR1 SGHNT, CDR2 YYREEE (reference sequence). The CDR3 spells CASSLGGYQETQYF. As DNA, the CDR3 is TGTGCCAGCAGCTTGGGCGGGTACCAAGAGACCCAGTACTTC.

The genes are TRBV5-4 and TRBJ1-2, with TRBD1 matching over 7 bases. V was pared by 4 bases and J by 4 bases, with 10 bases of the junction left unmatched. Per germline, CDR1 SGHNT and CDR2 YYREEE (reference sequence). The CDR3 runs 15 residues. The CDR3 sequence is CASSQGDSTIYGYTF. CDR3 nucleotides: TGTGCCAGCAGCCAAGGGGACAGCACAATCTATGGCTACACCTTC.

The J gene is TRBJ2-3, the V gene TRBV2; 9 bases fit TRBD2. The length of the CDR3 is 15 residues. V was clipped by 8 bases and J by 0 bases; unmatched bases: 6. The germline CDR1 and CDR2 sequences are SNHLY and FYNNEI. This chain's CDR3 is CASVLTSGSTDTQYF. CDR3 in DNA: TGTGCCAGCGTTTTAACTAGCGGGAGCACAGATACGCAGTATTTT. Based on the CDR3 plus reference TRBV2 and TRBJ2-3, the full variable domain is EPEVTQTPSHQVTQMGQEVILRCVPISNHLYFYWYRQILGQKVEFLVSFYNNEISEKSEIFDDQFSVERPDGSNFTLKIRSTKLEDSAMYFCASVLTSGSTDTQYFGPGTRLTVL.

The J gene is TRBJ1-1, the V gene TRBV27; 7 bases agree with TRBD1. This CDR3 contains 20 residues. V lost 0 bases, J lost 1 base, and 17 bases stayed unmatched. Germline values: CDR1 MNHEY, CDR2 SMNVEV (reference sequence). Here the CDR3 reads CASSLSPDRVGTGENTEAFF. The CDR3 DNA reads TGTGCCAGCAGTTTATCTCCCGACAGGGTAGGTACTGGAGAGAACACTGAAGCTTTCTTT.

J is TRBJ2-5 and V is TRBV4-3; 8 bases fit TRBD1. The J call is doubtful: the DNA matches TRBJ2-7 better. The CDR3 runs to 13 residues. Germline values: CDR1 LGHNA, CDR2 YSLEER. The CDR3 nucleotides are TGCGCCAGCAGCCCAAACAGGGGGTACGAGCAGTACTTC. Its protein is CASSPNRGYEQYF.

This chain links TRBV5-5 with TRBJ1-2; TRBD1 might be the D (5 bases). This CDR3 spans 15 amino acids. Trimming shortened V by 3 bases and J by 4 bases, and 16 bases separated the two germline ends. From germline, CDR1 is SGHKS and CDR2 YYEKEE (reference sequence). CDR3 residues: CASSWGDSGSYGYTF. The CDR3 DNA sequence: TGTGCCAGCAGCTGGGGGGACTCGGGGAGCTATGGCTACACCTTC.

The chain is built from TRBV9 and TRBJ2-2; possible D gene TRBD1, 6 bases. Per germline, CDR1 SGDLS and CDR2 YYNGEE. The CDR3 is made up of 13 amino acids. V was cut by 6 bases and J by 4 bases, with 10 bases left in between. CDR3 nucleotide sequence: TGTGCCAGCAAACAGGGCAGCACCGGGGAGCTGTTTTTT. It encodes CASKQGSTGELFF.

The V and J genes are TRBV7-9 and TRBJ1-4; 12 nucleotides align to TRBD1. The CDR3 has 17 amino acids. The V gene's germline CDR1 is SEHNR and CDR2 FQNEAQ (reference sequence). The V segment lost 5 bases and the J segment 3 bases; nucleotides outside the gene matches: 7. The CDR3 loop is CASSPGTGGAANEKLFF. CDR3 nucleotides: TGTGCCAGCAGCCCCGGGACAGGGGGCGCGGCTAATGAAAAACTGTTTTTT.

The CDR3 coding sequence is TGTGCCAGCAGCTCGACAGGGGGCAATTATGGCTACACCTTC. Amino acids: CASSSTGGNYGYTF. V is TRBV11-1 and J is TRBJ1-2; 10 bases agree with TRBD1. The CDR3 is 14 residues long. The germline V gene encodes CDR1 SGHAT and CDR2 FQDESV (reference sequence). The J segment lost 5 bases and the V segment lost 4 bases, leaving 4 bases of the junction unmatched.

V is TRBV7-2 and J is TRBJ2-1; 11 bases line up with TRBD2. Germline lookup yields CDR1 SGHTA and CDR2 FQGNSA. The CDR3 contains 15 residues. V shed 2 bases and J 4 bases; nucleotides not matched to a gene: 1. CDR3 sequence reads: CASSLSSGGYNEQFF. The CDR3 DNA reads TGTGCCAGCAGCTTATCTAGCGGGGGGTACAATGAGCAGTTCTTC.

This clone was observed a few times. The V and J genes are TRBV10-2 and TRBJ1-5, with D possibly matching TRBD1 (5 bases). The CDR3 extends over 14 amino acids. Trimming shortened V by 5 bases and J by 7 bases, and 15 bases separated the two germline ends. From germline, CDR1 is WSHSY and CDR2 SAAADI. CDR3 bases: TGCGCCAGCAGTCCAGGGCACAGCTCGCAGCCCCAGCATTTT. Amino acids: CASSPGHSSQPQHF.